This T cell receptor (beta chain) is drawn from a study of molecular identifiers for immune sequencing clone quantification. This CDR3 is built from 16 residues. In germline, CDR1 is MGHDK, CDR2 SYGVNS. TCRdb called the PCR reads again in MiXCR, with one record for every CDR3 protein. In the table there are roughly 40,000 distinct CDR3 sequences, about a quarter of which are singletons. The table lists this clonotype with a few counts. Its ends do not fully match the called genes, so a read error is possible. The sample consisted of naive CD8+ T cells from blood, with Jurkat cell RNA spiked in. The subset was: FACS-sorted CD8+CD4-CCR7+CD45RA+ naive T cells. The V call is TRBV25-1, the J call TRBJ2-2; D is perhaps TRBD1 or TRBD2 (6 bases each). This clonotype originated in a human donor in good health. Some libraries in this study had Jurkat cell RNA spiked in. The CDR3 reads CASGDARGGGSGELFF. The CDR3 DNA reads TGTGCCAGCGGTGACGCCCGAGGGGGAGGTTCCGGGGAGCTGTTTTTT. Full variable domain (rest looked up from reference TRBV25-1 and TRBJ2-2): EADIYQTPRYLVIGTGKKITLECSQTMGHDKMYWYQQDPGMELHLIHYSYGVNSTEKGDLSSESTVSRIRTEHFPLTLESARPSHTSQYLCASGDARGGGSGELFFGEGSRLTVL.